This is a list of T cell receptor beta chains from one sample in a study of blood T cell repertoires in COVID-19. Method: immunoSEQ multiplex PCR; TCRdb's copy keeps in-frame clones and lacks some. The data show a few hundred thousand clones, over 85% seen once. The sequenced sample was PBMCs or T cells enriched from blood (not recorded which). Receptor source: a woman aged 50 to 60 who had been exposed to COVID-19. Both conserved end residues are part of each CDR3. The D gene is left open where the match is weak. Some rows have no size entry. The others give once, few or many, or a class for an expanded clone.

DNA	CDR3	D	size	V	J
TGTGCCAGCAGCTTGGTTGGGGGCTCGGGCGAGCAGTACTTC	CASSLVGGSGEQYF	-	-	TRBV5-4	TRBJ2-7
TGCAGCGTTGAACGGTCAGGTGGGGAAAAACTGTTTTTT	CSVERSGGEKLFF	-	-	TRBV29-1	TRBJ1-4
TGTGCCAGCAGCGCCACTCCTAGCGGGGGACAAGAGACCCAGTACTTC	CASSATPSGGQETQYF	TRBD2	-	TRBV9	TRBJ2-5
TGTGCCAGTAACGTCAGGACTAGCGTTAACACCGGGGAGCTGTTTTTT	CASNVRTSVNTGELFF	TRBD2	once	TRBV19	TRBJ2-2
TGTGCCAGCAGTGAAGCATCGGTATTCGAGCAGTACTTC	CASSEASVFEQYF	-	few	TRBV2	TRBJ2-7
TGTGCCAGCAGCTTAGAACGGGGCTCCTACAATGAGCAGTTCTTC	CASSLERGSYNEQFF	-	-	TRBV7-2	TRBJ2-1
TGTGCCAGCAGCTTGGAGGCGGGACTAAATAACTACGAGCAGTACTTC	CASSLEAGLNNYEQYF	TRBD2	-	TRBV5-5	TRBJ2-7
TGTGCCAGCAGCTTACTACAGGGCGGGTTGAACGGGGAGCTGTTTTTT	CASSLLQGGLNGELFF	-	-	TRBV7-9	TRBJ2-2
TGTGCCAGCAGTAAGGAGGGGGCCGAAACGACTGAGAGCTACACCTTC	CASSKEGAETTESYTF	TRBD1	-	TRBV2	TRBJ1-2
TGTGCCAGCAGCTTAGCAACGCAGGGGGTGGCCGGGGAGCTGTTTTTT	CASSLATQGVAGELFF	TRBD1	-	TRBV7-6	TRBJ2-2
TGTGCCAGCAGTGAAGCGCCCATATTTCTCTGGCGGGGGAACACAGATACGCAGTATTTT	CASSEAPIFLWRGNTDTQYF	TRBD2	-	TRBV2	TRBJ2-3
TGTGCCAGCAGAGCAGGCCATTCCTACGAGCAGTACTTC	CASRAGHSYEQYF	-	-	TRBV7-6	TRBJ2-7
TGTGCCAGAAGCTTTTTATGGACAGGGACCATCTTGTGGGAGCAGTACTTC	CARSFLWTGTILWEQYF	TRBD1	-	TRBV5-3	TRBJ2-7
TGTGCCAGCAGCGGTGACACCTTCCACGAGCAGTACTTC	CASSGDTFHEQYF	-	-	TRBV12-3/TRBV12-4	TRBJ2-7
TGTGCCAGCAGCCGCCAAGGGACAACTGAAGAGACCCAGTACTTC	CASSRQGTTEETQYF	-	-	TRBV5-4	TRBJ2-5
TGCAGTGCGAGTGATGAGCGGGGGGTCACCGGGGAGCTGTTTTTT	CSASDERGVTGELFF	TRBD2	-	TRBV20-1	TRBJ2-2
TGTGCCAGCAGCTTAGCGATGGACGGGATAACTGAAGCTTTCTTT	CASSLAMDGITEAFF	-	-	TRBV7-8	TRBJ1-1
TGTGCCAGTAGTATCGGGCAGGGGTCGACTACCTATAATTCACCCCTCCACTTT	CASSIGQGSTTYNSPLHF	-	once	TRBV19	TRBJ1-6
TGTGCCAGCAGTTTACACGGGATCCCCTACGAGCAGTACTTC	CASSLHGIPYEQYF	-	-	TRBV28	TRBJ2-7
TGCAGCGTTTTACAGCTGAACACTGAAGCTTTCTTT	CSVLQLNTEAFF	-	-	TRBV29-1	TRBJ1-1
TGTGCCAGCATCCCTGCGGATACTGGGGCCAACGTCCTGACTTTC	CASIPADTGANVLTF	-	-	TRBV2	TRBJ2-6
TGTGCCAGCGGACAACCTCCAGGCGGGGAGCTGTTTTTT	CASGQPPGGELFF	-	-	TRBV9	TRBJ2-2
TGTGCCAGCAGCCCCTACGAGGAGACAGGGACCGGGGAGCTGTTTTTT	CASSPYEETGTGELFF	TRBD1	-	TRBV28	TRBJ2-2
TGTGCCAGCAGCGTAGATCGGTTAGGGGGGAACACTGAAGCTTTCTTT	CASSVDRLGGNTEAFF	-	-	TRBV9	TRBJ1-1
TGCGCCAGCAGCTTGCTAGCGGGTAGGGTATCCTACGAGCAGTACTTC	CASSLLAGRVSYEQYF	TRBD2	-	TRBV5-1	TRBJ2-7
TGTGCCACCAGCAGAGATCAATTTATAGAGACAGGCTATGGCTACACCTTC	CATSRDQFIETGYGYTF	-	-	TRBV15	TRBJ1-2
TGTGCCAGCAGCCTTTTTAAAACGGGGGTACAAGAGACCCAGTACTTC	CASSLFKTGVQETQYF	-	-	TRBV3-1/TRBV3-2	TRBJ2-5
-	CASSAHWGRGTNYGYTF	-	-	TRBV21-1	TRBJ1-2
TGTGCCAGCAGTTTAGGGACAGGGGTCAATCAGCCCCAGCATTTT	CASSLGTGVNQPQHF	TRBD1	once	TRBV28	TRBJ1-5
TGTGCCAGCTCACAGACGGAGCATATCTATGGCTACACCTTC	CASSQTEHIYGYTF	-	-	TRBV18	TRBJ1-2
TGCGCCAGCAGCTTGGATTCCGGGACAGCCCAAGAGACCCAGTACTTC	CASSLDSGTAQETQYF	TRBD1	-	TRBV5-1	TRBJ2-5
TGTGCCAGCACCTCGGGCGGGGGAGAGCATGAAAAACTGTTTTTT	CASTSGGGEHEKLFF	-	-	TRBV5-4	TRBJ1-4
TGTGCCTGGAGTTCCACTGGGACAGGGAGCTCCTATAATTCACCCCTCCACTTT	CAWSSTGTGSSYNSPLHF	TRBD1	-	TRBV30	TRBJ1-6
TGTGCCAGCAGCTGGGGACAGGGTGGCTCCCCAAGTTCACCCCTCCACTTT	CASSWGQGGSPSSPLHF	TRBD1	-	TRBV5-6	TRBJ1-6
TGTGCCTGGAGTGGGGGTAGAGGAGGAGTATATAGCAATCAGCCCCAGCATTTT	CAWSGGRGGVYSNQPQHF	-	-	TRBV30	TRBJ1-5
TGCGCCAGCAGCCATTCCAGGAACCCCTACGAGCAGTACTTC	CASSHSRNPYEQYF	-	-	TRBV4-1	TRBJ2-7
TGTGCCAGCCTAAGGGGCGGATTGTATGGCTACACCTTC	CASLRGGLYGYTF	-	-	TRBV28	TRBJ1-2
TGTGCCAGCAGCCAGGGTACAAACGGGGCTAATGAAAAACTGTTTTTT	CASSQGTNGANEKLFF	-	-	TRBV3-1/TRBV3-2	TRBJ1-4
TGTGCCAGCAGCCAACCGGGACTCAGCACAGATACGCAGTATTTT	CASSQPGLSTDTQYF	-	few	TRBV4-2	TRBJ2-3
TGCAGAGATCGACTAGCGGAGACCTACGAGCAGTACTTC	CRDRLAETYEQYF	TRBD2	-	TRBV29-1	TRBJ2-7
TGTGCCAGCAGGAATTCCCTTAGGGGCGCGAACTATGGCTACACCTTC	CASRNSLRGANYGYTF	-	-	TRBV3-1/TRBV3-2	TRBJ1-2
TGTGCCAGCAGTTTGACCGGGGATGCTAGCGGGGGGATTAAATCGGATACGCAGTATTTT	CASSLTGDASGGIKSDTQYF	TRBD2	-	TRBV2	TRBJ2-3
TGCGCCAGCAGCCAAGATCTCGACATTGGGAATCAGCCCCAGCATTTT	CASSQDLDIGNQPQHF	-	-	TRBV4-1	TRBJ1-5
TGCGCCAGCAGCCCAGGGGGCCAAAGGGGTGAGCAGTTCTTC	CASSPGGQRGEQFF	TRBD1	-	TRBV4-1	TRBJ2-1
TGTGCCAGCAGTCCCTTTAGCGCTGAAGCTTTCTTT	CASSPFSAEAFF	-	-	TRBV28	TRBJ1-1
TGTGCCAGCAGCCTGATCCGGGACAACCGTTACGAGCAGTACTTC	CASSLIRDNRYEQYF	-	-	TRBV3-1/TRBV3-2	TRBJ2-7
TGTGCCAGCAGGCCTGGTTCCGCTGGGGGCCGGAACACCGGGGAGCTGTTTTTT	CASRPGSAGGRNTGELFF	-	-	TRBV7-2	TRBJ2-2